Detailed here is one T cell receptor (beta chain). Its antigen remains unidentified. This sample is part of a study of cytomegalovirus exposure and HLA in healthy donors. Those who donated were healthy bone marrow donors. Study-wide results and caveats: Across donors, sequencing depth was assumed by presence/absence analyses to be roughly uniform. Associated with HLA alleles at 0.05 false discovery rate in a later analysis were 16,951 TCR beta sequences.

Primers included in the PCR were 60 Vbeta and 13 Jbeta primers. Authors' analysis steps: Roughly 76 million unique TCR beta chains, roughly 11 million of them shared, were counted by a later analysis. Profiled with immunoSEQ multiplex PCR; TCRdb holds only in-frame clones, not every one. V and J calls and clone size are those listed in that table; D and trimming were worked out from the DNA. The sample holds 150,000 to 200,000 clones; about 90% are singletons and the top ten take roughly 0.24%. Germline V gives CDR1 SGHTS, CDR2 YDEGEE. V lost 4 bases and J lost 2, with 19 bases in between. The CDR3 has 17 residues.

V usage is TRBV5-8 and J usage is TRBJ1-5; D possibly corresponds to TRBD1 (5 bases). Sample: PBMCs. This sequence originates from a girl less than two years old in good health and CMV-seronegative. For the CDR3, the DNA is TGTGCCAGCAGCACCTACAGTACAGGATCTGGCAATCAGCCCCAGCATTTT. This codes for CASSTYSTGSGNQPQHF.